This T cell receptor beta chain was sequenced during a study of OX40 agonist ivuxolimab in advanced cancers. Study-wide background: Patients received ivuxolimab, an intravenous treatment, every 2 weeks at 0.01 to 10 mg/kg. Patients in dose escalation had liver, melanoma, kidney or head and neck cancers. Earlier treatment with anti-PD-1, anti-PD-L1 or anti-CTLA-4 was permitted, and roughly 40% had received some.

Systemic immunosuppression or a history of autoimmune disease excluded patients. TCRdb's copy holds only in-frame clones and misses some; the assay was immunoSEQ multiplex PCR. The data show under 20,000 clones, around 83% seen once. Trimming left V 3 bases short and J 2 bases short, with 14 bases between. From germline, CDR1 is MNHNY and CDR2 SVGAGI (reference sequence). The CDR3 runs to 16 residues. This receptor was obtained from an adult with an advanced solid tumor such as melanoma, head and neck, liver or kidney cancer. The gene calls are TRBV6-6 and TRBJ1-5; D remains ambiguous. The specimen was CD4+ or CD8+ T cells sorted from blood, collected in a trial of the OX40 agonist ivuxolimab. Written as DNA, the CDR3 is TGTGCCAGCAGTTATGGGTCCCCAAGGGGCAATCAGCCCCAGCATTTT. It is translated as CASSYGSPRGNQPQHF.